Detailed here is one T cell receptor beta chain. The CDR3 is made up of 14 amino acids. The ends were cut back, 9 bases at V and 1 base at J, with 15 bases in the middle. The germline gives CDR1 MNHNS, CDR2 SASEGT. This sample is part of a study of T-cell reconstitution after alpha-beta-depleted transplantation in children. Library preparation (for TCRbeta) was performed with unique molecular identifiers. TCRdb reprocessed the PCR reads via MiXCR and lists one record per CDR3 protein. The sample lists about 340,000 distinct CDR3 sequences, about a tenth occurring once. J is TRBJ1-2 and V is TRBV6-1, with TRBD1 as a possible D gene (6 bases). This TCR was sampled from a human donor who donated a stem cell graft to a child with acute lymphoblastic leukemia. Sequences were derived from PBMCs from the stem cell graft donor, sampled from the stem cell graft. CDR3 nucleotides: TGTGCCAGTGCCGACAGGCGAGTTAACTATGGCTACACCTTC. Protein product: CASADRRVNYGYTF.